This T cell receptor beta chain stems from a study of technical replicates of blood from a few donors. Generated by immunoSEQ multiplex PCR, the TCRdb table keeps only in-frame clones and is missing some. The sample lists 60,000 to 90,000 clones, approximately 97% occurring once. Per germline, CDR1 SGHAT and CDR2 FQNNGV. There are 15 residues in the CDR3. J lost 7 bases, V lost 1 base, and 7 bases had no gene match. Sequenced sample: T cells isolated from PBMCs. The receptor's source is a human donor in good health. V is TRBV11-2 and J is TRBJ2-4, with 7 bases identical to TRBD2. CDR3 sequence reads: CASSLGGASGNIQYF. The CDR3 DNA follows: TGTGCCAGCAGCTTAGGGGGAGCTAGCGGTAACATTCAGTACTTC.